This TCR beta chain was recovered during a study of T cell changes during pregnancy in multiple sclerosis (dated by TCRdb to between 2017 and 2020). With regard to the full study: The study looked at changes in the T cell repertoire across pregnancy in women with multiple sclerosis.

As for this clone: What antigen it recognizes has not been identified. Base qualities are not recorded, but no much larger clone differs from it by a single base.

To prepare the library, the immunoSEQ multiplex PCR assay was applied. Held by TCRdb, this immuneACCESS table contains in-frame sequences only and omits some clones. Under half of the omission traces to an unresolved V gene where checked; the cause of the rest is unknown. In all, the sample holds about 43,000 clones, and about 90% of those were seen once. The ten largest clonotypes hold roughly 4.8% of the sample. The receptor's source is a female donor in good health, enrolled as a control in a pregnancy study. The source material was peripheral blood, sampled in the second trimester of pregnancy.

The CDR3 in this case is CASSLRTSGSSYEQYF. In nucleotides, the sequence is TGCGCCAGCAGCTTGAGGACTAGCGGGAGCTCCTACGAGCAGTACTTC. The sequence joins TRBV5-1 to TRBJ2-7; TRBD2 matches 13 bases in the middle. Reading the germline V gene gives CDR1 SGHRS and CDR2 YFSETQ. For this chain, trimming is 1 base at the V end and 0 bases at the J end, and the number of junction bases without a gene match is 1. The CDR3 numbers 16 residues from cysteine through phenylalanine. The retained sequence is limited to the CDR3, 48 bases, with the frame set at the first base.